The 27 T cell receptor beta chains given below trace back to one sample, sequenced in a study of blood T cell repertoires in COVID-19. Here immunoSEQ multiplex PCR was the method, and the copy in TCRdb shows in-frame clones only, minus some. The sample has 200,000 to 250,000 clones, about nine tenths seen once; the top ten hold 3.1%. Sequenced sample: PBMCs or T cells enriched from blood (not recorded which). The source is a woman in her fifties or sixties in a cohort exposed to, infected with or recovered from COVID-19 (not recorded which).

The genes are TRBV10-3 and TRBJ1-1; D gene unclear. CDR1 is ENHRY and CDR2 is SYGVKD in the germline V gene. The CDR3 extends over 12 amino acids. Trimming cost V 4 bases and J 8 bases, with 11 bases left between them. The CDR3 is CAISASRSEAFF. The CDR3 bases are TGTGCCATCAGTGCTAGTCGTTCCGAAGCTTTCTTT.

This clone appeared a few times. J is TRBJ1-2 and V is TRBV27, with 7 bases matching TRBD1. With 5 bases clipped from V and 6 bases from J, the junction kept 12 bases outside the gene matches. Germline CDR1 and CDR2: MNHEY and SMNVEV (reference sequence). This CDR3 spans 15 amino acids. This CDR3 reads CASSRADREVNGYTF. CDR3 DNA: TGTGCCAGCAGTCGCGCAGACAGGGAAGTAAATGGCTACACCTTC.

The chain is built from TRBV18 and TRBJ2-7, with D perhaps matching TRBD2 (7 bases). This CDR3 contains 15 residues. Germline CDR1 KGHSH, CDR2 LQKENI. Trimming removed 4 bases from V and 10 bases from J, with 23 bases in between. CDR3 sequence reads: CASSQRQGGGAVQYF. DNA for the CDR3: TGTGCCAGCTCACAGCGGCAAGGCGGGGGCGCAGTACAGTACTTC.

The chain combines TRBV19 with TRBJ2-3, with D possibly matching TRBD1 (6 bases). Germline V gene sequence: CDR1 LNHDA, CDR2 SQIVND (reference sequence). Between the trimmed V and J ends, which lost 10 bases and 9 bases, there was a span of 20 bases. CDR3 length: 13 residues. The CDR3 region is CATTDSSRGTQYF. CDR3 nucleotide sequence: TGTGCCACTACGGACTCTTCCAGGGGAACGCAGTATTTT. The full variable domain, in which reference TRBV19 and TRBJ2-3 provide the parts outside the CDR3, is DGGITQSPKYLFRKEGQNVTLSCEQNLNHDAMYWYRQDPGQGLRLIYYSQIVNDFQKGDIAEGYSVSREKKESFPLTVTSAQKNPTAFYLCATTDSSRGTQYFGPGTRLTVL.

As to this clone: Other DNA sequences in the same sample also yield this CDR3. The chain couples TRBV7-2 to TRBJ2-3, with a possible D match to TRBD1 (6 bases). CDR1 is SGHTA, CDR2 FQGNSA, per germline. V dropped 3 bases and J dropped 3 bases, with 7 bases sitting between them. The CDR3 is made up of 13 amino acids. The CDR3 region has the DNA TGTGCCAGCAGCTTGCAGGGGACAGATACGCAGTATTTT. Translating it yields CASSLQGTDTQYF.

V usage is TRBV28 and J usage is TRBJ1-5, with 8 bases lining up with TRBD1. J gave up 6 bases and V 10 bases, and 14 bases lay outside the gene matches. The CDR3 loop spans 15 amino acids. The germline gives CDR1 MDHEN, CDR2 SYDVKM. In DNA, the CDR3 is TGTGCCACCGGATTGCAGGGGGCCTGGGCTCAGCCCCAGCATTTT. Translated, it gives CATGLQGAWAQPQHF.

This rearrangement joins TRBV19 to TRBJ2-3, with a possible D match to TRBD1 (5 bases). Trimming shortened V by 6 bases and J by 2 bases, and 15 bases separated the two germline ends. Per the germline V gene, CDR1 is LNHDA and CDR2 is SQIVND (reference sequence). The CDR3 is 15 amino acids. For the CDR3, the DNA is TGTGCCAGTAGAAAAAGGGGATCTCTCACAGATACGCAGTATTTT. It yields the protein CASRKRGSLTDTQYF.

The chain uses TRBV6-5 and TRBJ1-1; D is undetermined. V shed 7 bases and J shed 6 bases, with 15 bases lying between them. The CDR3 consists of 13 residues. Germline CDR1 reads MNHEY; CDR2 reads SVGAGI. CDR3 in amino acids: CASTTIREAEAFF. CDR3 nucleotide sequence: TGTGCCAGCACCACCATAAGGGAGGCTGAAGCTTTCTTT.

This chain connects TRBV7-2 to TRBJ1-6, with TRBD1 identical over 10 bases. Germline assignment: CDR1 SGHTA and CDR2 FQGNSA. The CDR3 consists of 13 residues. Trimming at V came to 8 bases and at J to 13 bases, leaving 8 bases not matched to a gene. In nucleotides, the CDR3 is TGTGCCAGCCAGAGGACAGGGGGATCTCCCCTCCACTTT. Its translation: CASQRTGGSPLHF.

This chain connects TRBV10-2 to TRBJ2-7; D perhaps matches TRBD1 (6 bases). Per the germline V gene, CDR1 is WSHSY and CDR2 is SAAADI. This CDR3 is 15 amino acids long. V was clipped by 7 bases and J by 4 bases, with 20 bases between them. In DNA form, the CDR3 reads TGCGCCAGCATCCGAGCCGGGACATCTACTTACGAGCAGTACTTC. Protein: CASIRAGTSTYEQYF.

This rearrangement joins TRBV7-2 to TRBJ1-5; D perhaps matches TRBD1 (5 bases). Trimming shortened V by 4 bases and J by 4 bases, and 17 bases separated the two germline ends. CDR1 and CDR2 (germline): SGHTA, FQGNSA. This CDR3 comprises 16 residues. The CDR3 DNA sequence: TGTGCCAGCAGCTCCCACGGGCGGGGGACTAATCAGCCCCAGCATTTT. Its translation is CASSSHGRGTNQPQHF.

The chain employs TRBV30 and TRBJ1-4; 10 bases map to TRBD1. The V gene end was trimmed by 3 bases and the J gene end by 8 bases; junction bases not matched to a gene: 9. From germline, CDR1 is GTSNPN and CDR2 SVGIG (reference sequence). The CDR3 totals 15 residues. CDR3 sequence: CAWSARQGAFEKLFF. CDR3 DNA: TGTGCCTGGAGCGCCAGACAGGGGGCGTTCGAAAAACTGTTTTTT.

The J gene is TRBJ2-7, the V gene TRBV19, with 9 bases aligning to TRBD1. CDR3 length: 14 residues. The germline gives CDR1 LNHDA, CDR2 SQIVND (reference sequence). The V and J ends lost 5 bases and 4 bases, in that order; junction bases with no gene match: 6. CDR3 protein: CASSPGTGLYEQYF. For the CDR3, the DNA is TGTGCCAGTAGTCCCGGGACAGGGTTGTACGAGCAGTACTTC. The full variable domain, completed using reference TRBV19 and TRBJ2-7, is DGGITQSPKYLFRKEGQNVTLSCEQNLNHDAMYWYRQDPGQGLRLIYYSQIVNDFQKGDIAEGYSVSREKKESFPLTVTSAQKNPTAFYLCASSPGTGLYEQYFGPGTRLTVT.

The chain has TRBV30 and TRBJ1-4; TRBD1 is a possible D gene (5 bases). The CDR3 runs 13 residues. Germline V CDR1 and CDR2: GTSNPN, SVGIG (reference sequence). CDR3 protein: CANAGSTNEKLFF. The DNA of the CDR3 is TGTGCGAACGCAGGGTCAACTAATGAAAAACTGTTTTTT.

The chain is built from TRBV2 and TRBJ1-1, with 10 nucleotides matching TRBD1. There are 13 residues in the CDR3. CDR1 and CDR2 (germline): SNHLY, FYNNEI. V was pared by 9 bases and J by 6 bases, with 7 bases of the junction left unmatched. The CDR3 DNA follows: TGTGCCAGAACCAGACAGGGGGCGGCTGAAGCTTTCTTT. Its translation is CARTRQGAAEAFF.

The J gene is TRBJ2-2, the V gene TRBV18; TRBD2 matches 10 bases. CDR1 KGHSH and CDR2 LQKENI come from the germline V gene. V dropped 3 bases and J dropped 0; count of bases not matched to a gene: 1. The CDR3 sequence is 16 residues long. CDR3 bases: TGTGCCAGCTCACCTCTAGCGGGGGCGAACACCGGGGAGCTGTTTTTT. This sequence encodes CASSPLAGANTGELFF. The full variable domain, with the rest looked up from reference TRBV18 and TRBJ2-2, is NAGVMQNPRHLVRRRGQEARLRCSPMKGHSHVYWYRQLPEEGLKFMVYLQKENIIDESGMPKERFSAEFPKEGPSILRIQQVVRGDSAAYFCASSPLAGANTGELFFGEGSRLTVL.

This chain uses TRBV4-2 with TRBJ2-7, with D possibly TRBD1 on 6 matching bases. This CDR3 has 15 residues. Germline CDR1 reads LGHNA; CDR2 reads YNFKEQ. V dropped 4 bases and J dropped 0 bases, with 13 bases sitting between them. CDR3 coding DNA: TGTGCCAGCAGCCGGGAACAGGGAACCTCCTACGAGCAGTACTTC. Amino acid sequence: CASSREQGTSYEQYF.

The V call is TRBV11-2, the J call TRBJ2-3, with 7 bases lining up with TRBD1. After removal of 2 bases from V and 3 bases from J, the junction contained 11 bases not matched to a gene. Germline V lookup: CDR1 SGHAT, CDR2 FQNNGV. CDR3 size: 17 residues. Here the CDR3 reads CASSLRTQGIPTDTQYF. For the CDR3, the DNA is TGTGCCAGCAGCTTAAGAACACAGGGGATCCCGACAGATACGCAGTATTTT.

The DNA of the CDR3 is TGTGCCAGCAGCTTAGGGCCCGAACGAGGGGGCTACACCTTC. This translates into CASSLGPERGGYTF. The chain is built from TRBV7-9 and TRBJ1-2; the D is unclear. V was clipped by 1 base and J by 8 bases, with 14 bases between them. CDR1 and CDR2 from the germline V gene are SEHNR and FQNEAQ (reference sequence). CDR3 size: 14 residues.

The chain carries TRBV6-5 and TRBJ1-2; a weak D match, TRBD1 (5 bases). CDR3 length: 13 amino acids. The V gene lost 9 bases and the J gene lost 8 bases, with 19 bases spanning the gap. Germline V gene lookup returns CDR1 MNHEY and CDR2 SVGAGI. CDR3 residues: CASIPTGTGGYTF. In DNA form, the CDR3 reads TGTGCCAGTATCCCGACCGGGACTGGGGGCTACACCTTC.

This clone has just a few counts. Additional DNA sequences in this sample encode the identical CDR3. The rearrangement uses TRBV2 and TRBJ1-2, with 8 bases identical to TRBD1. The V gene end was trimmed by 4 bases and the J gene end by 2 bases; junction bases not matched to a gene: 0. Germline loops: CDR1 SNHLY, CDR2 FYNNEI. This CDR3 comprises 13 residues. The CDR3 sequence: CASSGQGNYGYTF. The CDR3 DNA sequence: TGTGCCAGCAGTGGACAGGGGAACTATGGCTACACCTTC. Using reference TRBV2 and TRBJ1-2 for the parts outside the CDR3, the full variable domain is EPEVTQTPSHQVTQMGQEVILRCVPISNHLYFYWYRQILGQKVEFLVSFYNNEISEKSEIFDDQFSVERPDGSNFTLKIRSTKLEDSAMYFCASSGQGNYGYTFGSGTRLTVV.

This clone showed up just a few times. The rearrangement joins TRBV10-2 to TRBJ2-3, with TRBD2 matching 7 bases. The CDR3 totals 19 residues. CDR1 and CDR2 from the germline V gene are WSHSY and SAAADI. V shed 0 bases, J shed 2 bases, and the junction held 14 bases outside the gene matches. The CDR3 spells CASSESSFGWGGNTDTQYF. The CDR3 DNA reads TGCGCCAGCAGTGAGTCTTCGTTCGGATGGGGGGGAAACACAGATACGCAGTATTTT.

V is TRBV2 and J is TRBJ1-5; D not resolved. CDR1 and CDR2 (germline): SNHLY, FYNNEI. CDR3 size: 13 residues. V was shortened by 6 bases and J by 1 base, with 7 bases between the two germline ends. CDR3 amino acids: CASSYKSNQPQHF. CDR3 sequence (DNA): TGTGCCAGCAGCTATAAGAGCAATCAGCCCCAGCATTTT.

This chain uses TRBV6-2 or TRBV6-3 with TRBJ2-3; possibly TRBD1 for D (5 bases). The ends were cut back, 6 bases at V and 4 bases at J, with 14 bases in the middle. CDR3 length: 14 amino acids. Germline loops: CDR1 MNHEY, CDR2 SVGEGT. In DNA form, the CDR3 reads TGTGCCAGCAGCCCCAGACAGTTTTCAGATACGCAGTATTTT. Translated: CASSPRQFSDTQYF.

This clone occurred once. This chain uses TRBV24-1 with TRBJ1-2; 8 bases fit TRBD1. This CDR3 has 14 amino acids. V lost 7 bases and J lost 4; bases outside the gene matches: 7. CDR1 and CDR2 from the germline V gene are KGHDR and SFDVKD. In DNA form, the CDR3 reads TGTGCCACCAGCACAAGTGACAGGGGCTATGGCTACACCTTC. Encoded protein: CATSTSDRGYGYTF.

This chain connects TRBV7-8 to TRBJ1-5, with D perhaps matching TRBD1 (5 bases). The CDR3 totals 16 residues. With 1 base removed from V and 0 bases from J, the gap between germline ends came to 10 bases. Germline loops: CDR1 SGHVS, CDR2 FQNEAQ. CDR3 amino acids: CASSLVQGLSNQPQHF. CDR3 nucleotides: TGTGCCAGCAGCTTAGTCCAGGGTCTTAGCAATCAGCCCCAGCATTTT. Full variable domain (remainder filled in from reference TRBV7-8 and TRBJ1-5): GAGVSQSPRYKVAKRGQDVALRCDPISGHVSLFWYQQALGQGPEFLTYFQNEAQLDKSGLPSDRFFAERPEGSVSTLKIQRTQQEDSAVYLCASSLVQGLSNQPQHFGDGTRLSIL.

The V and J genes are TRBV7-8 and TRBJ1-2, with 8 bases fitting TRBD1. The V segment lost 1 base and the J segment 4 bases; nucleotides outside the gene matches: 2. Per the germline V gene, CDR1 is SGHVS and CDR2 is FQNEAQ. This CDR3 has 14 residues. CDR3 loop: CASSLGTGPYGYTF. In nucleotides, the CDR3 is TGTGCCAGCAGCTTAGGGACAGGGCCCTATGGCTACACCTTC.